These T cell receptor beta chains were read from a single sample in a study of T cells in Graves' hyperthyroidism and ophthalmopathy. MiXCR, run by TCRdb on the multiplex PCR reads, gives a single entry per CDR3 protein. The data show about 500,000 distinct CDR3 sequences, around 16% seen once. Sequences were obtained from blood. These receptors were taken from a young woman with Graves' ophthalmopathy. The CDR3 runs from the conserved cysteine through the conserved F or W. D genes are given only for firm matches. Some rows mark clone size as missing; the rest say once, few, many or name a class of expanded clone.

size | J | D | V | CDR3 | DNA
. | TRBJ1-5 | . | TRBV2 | CASSRDVTGQPQHF | TGTGCCAGCAGTCGGGACGTAACGGGTCAGCCCCAGCATTTT
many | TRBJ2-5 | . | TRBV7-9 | CASSLLGETQYF | TGTGCCAGCAGCTTATTAGGAGAGACCCAGTACTTC
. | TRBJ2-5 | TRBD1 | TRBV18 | CASSPQGAKTWKIQETQYF | TGTGCCAGCTCACCGCAGGGGGCGAAGACTTGGAAAATCCAAGAGACCCAGTACTTC
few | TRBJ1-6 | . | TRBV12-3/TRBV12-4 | CASSFDSGISPLHF | TGTGCCAGCAGTTTTGACTCGGGTATCTCACCCCTCCACTTT
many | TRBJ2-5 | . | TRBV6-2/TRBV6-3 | CASSYLRGETQYF | TGTGCCAGCAGTTACCTCAGGGGAGAGACCCAGTACTTC
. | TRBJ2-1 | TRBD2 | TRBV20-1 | CSARDQASGSDEQFF | TGCAGTGCTAGAGATCAGGCTAGCGGGAGTGATGAGCAGTTCTTC
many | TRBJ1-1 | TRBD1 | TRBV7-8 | CASSLMRAGGNFGTEAFF | TGTGCCAGCAGCTTAATGCGCGCAGGGGGCAATTTTGGCACTGAAGCTTTCTTT
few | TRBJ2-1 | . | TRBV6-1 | CASSGDRPRYLDEQFF | TGTGCCAGCAGTGGAGACAGGCCAAGGTATTTGGATGAGCAGTTCTTC
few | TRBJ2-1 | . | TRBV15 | CATSRQQGVDEQFF | TGTGCCACCAGCAGACAACAGGGAGTCGATGAGCAGTTCTTC
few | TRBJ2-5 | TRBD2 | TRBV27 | CASSGGTSGGGGKETQYF | TGTGCCAGCAGTGGTGGGACTAGCGGGGGCGGGGGTAAAGAGACCCAGTACTTC
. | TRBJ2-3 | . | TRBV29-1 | CSVEGRDIITDTQYF | TGCAGCGTTGAAGGCCGGGACATAATCACAGATACGCAGTATTTT
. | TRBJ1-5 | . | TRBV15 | CATSRDPFSNQPQHF | TGTGCCACCAGCAGAGACCCCTTTAGCAATCAGCCCCAGCATTTT
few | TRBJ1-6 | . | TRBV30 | CAWSGGIIQGFNSPLHF | TGTGCCTGGAGTGGGGGAATTATACAGGGTTTTAATTCACCCCTCCACTTT
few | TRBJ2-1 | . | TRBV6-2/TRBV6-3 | CASSYGRGFLGNEQFF | TGTGCCAGCAGTTACGGCCGGGGGTTCCTCGGGAATGAGCAGTTCTTC
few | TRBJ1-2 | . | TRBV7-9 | CASSLGGAVLDGYTF | TGTGCCAGCAGCTTAGGTGGGGCGGTATTGGATGGCTACACCTTC
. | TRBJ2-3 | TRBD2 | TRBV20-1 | CSARDIAGGPYLGTQYF | TGCAGTGCTAGAGATATAGCGGGAGGGCCTTATTTAGGTACGCAGTATTTT
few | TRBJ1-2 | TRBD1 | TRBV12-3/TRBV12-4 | CASSGTAPYGYTF | TGTGCCAGCAGTGGGACAGCCCCCTATGGCTACACCTTC
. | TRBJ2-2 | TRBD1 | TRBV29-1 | CSVTGTGEKANTGELFF | TGCAGCGTGACCGGGACAGGGGAGAAAGCGAACACCGGGGAGCTGTTTTTT
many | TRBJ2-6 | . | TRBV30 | CAWSVWQGHSGANVLTF | TGTGCCTGGAGTGTATGGCAGGGACACTCTGGGGCCAACGTCCTGACTTTC
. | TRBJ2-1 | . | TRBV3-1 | CASSQDFWDSYNEQFF | TGTGCCAGCAGCCAAGATTTCTGGGACTCCTACAATGAGCAGTTCTTC
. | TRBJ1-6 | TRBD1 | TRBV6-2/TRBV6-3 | CASSYSGGANSPLHF | TGTGCCAGCAGTTACTCAGGGGGCGCGAATTCACCCCTCCACTTT
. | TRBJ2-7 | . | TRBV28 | CASSTGLHLYEQYF | TGTGCCAGCAGCACCGGACTCCATCTCTACGAGCAGTACTTC
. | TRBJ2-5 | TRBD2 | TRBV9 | CASSVESGRVQETQYF | TGTGCCAGCAGCGTAGAAAGCGGGAGGGTCCAAGAGACCCAGTACTTC
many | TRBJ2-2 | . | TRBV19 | CASSISPGSGELFF | TGTGCCAGTAGTATATCCCCAGGGAGCGGGGAGCTGTTTTTT
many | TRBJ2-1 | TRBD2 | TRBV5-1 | CASNVGASGSGSEQFF | TGCGCCAGCAACGTGGGAGCCAGCGGGAGTGGAAGTGAGCAGTTCTTC
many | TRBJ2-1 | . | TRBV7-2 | CASSSRGASPYNEQFF | TGTGCCAGCAGCTCGAGGGGCGCCTCCCCCTACAATGAGCAGTTCTTC
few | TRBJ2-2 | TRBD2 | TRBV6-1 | CASSEVRGLGNTGELFF | TGTGCCAGCAGTGAAGTGCGGGGGTTAGGGAACACCGGGGAGCTGTTTTTT
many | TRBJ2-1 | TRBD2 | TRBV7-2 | CASSLAWTRSSNEQFF | TGTGCCAGCAGCTTAGCTTGGACTAGGTCTTCGAATGAGCAGTTCTTC
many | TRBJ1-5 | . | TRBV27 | CASSFGQGGPQPQHF | TGTGCCAGCAGTTTCGGACAAGGGGGACCTCAGCCCCAGCATTTT
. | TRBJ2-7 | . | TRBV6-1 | CASHNSGAREQYF | TGTGCCAGTCATAATTCCGGCGCTCGCGAGCAGTACTTC
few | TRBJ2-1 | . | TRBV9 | CASTLGGGTNEQFF | TGTGCCAGCACCTTGGGGGGAGGCACAAATGAGCAGTTCTTC
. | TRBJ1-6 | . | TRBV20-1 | CSAPSGSVGTMVSPLHF | TGCAGTGCCCCATCAGGTTCGGTTGGTACGATGGTTTCACCCCTCCACTTT
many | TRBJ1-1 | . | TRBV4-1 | CASSQARELNTEAFF | TGCGCCAGCAGCCAAGCCAGGGAATTGAACACTGAAGCTTTCTTT
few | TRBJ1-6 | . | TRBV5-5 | CASSLAWGLRYSPLHF | TGTGCCAGCAGCTTGGCCTGGGGGCTTCGGTATTCACCCCTCCACTTT
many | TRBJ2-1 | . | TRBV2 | CASRDYNEQFF | TGTGCCAGCAGGGACTACAATGAGCAGTTCTTC
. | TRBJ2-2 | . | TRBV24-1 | CATSERSPGTGELFF | TGTGCCACCAGTGAGCGATCCCCGGGCACCGGGGAGCTGTTTTTT
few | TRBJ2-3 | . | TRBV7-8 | CASSTLWTDTQYF | TGTGCCTCCTCAACCCTTTGGACAGATACGCAGTATTTT